The 7 T cell receptor beta chains below come from one sample, sequenced in a study of T cell responses to AZD1222 COVID-19 vaccine (dated by TCRdb to 2020 to 2022). Interpreted using the paper, the time point label stands for: baseline before first vaccination. The library was built by means of the immunoSEQ multiplex PCR assay. TCRdb took this table from immuneACCESS and kept in-frame rearrangements with V and J called. Such tables lack part of the clones; where checked against another copy, unresolved V genes explain under half of the gap, and the rest is unexplained. The sample data list roughly 81,000 clones, and 86% of these were observed just once. Together, the top ten hold approximately 8% of the sample. Material: peripheral blood, obtained on day 0 of AZD1222 vaccination. These receptor sequences come from an adult in good health.

J is TRBJ2-3 and V is TRBV19, with 13 bases aligning to TRBD2. V shed 5 bases and J 5 bases; nucleotides not matched to a gene: 13. The CDR3 loop spans 18 amino acids. Germline CDR1 LNHDA, CDR2 SQIVND (reference sequence). The CDR3 DNA sequence: TGTGCCAGTAGTCCTTCTCGAGGACTAGCGGGAGCCCGAGATACGCAGTATTTT. It translates to CASSPSRGLAGARDTQYF.

The CDR3 sequence is CASSWGLAGEGEQFF. CDR3 in DNA: TGTGCCAGCAGCTGGGGACTAGCGGGAGAAGGGGAGCAGTTCTTC. The J gene is TRBJ2-1, the V gene TRBV7-2; 14 bases are a match to TRBD2. Trimming at V came to 4 bases and at J to 10 bases, leaving 6 bases not matched to a gene. The CDR3 is 15 amino acids. Germline V gene lookup returns CDR1 SGHTA and CDR2 FQGNSA. The full variable domain, its missing parts supplied by reference TRBV7-2 and TRBJ2-1, is GAGVSQSPSNKVTEKGKDVELRCDPISGHTALYWYRQSLGQGLEFLIYFQGNSAPDKSGLPSDRFSAERTGGSVSTLTIQRTQQEDSAVYLCASSWGLAGEGEQFFGPGTRLTVL.

CDR3 nucleotides: TGTGCCAGCAGTTATAGGGGGAATGAGCAGTTCTTC. Protein sequence: CASSYRGNEQFF. This chain uses TRBV6-5 with TRBJ2-1, with D perhaps TRBD1 (6 bases). CDR3 length: 12 residues. V was clipped by 3 bases and J by 7 bases, with 7 bases between them. In germline, CDR1 is MNHEY, CDR2 SVGAGI.

V and J are TRBV5-1 and TRBJ2-2; tentatively, D is TRBD1 (6 bases). The CDR3 sequence is 16 residues long. The germline gives CDR1 SGHRS, CDR2 YFSETQ. Trimming cost V 1 base and J 2 bases, with 12 bases left between them. The CDR3, as DNA: TGCGCCAGCAGCTTGTATCCGGGACACAACACCGGGGAGCTGTTTTTT. It specifies CASSLYPGHNTGELFF. The full variable domain, rest sourced from reference TRBV5-1 and TRBJ2-2, is KAGVTQTPRYLIKTRGQQVTLSCSPISGHRSVSWYQQTPGQGLQFLFEYFSETQRNKGNFPGRFSGRQFSNSRSEMNVSTLELGDSALYLCASSLYPGHNTGELFFGEGSRLTVL.

This clone occurred a few times. The CDR3 coding sequence is TGTGCCACCAGTGGGAGACAGGGGAATGGCTACACCTTC. Translated, it gives CATSGRQGNGYTF. The chain couples TRBV24-1 to TRBJ1-2; 8 positions match TRBD1. V was pared by 5 bases and J by 6 bases, with 4 bases of the junction left unmatched. There are 13 residues in the CDR3. The germline V gene has CDR1 KGHDR and CDR2 SFDVKD.

The chain employs TRBV2 and TRBJ2-3, with TRBD1 as a possible D gene (5 bases). This CDR3 is built from 14 residues. Germline V lookup: CDR1 SNHLY, CDR2 FYNNEI. The ends were cut back, 7 bases at V and 1 base at J, with 12 bases in the middle. The CDR3 DNA sequence: TGTGCCAGCAATCCTCAAGGGGGCACAGATACGCAGTATTTT. The encoded protein is CASNPQGGTDTQYF.

V is TRBV12-5 and J is TRBJ2-2, with D tentatively TRBD1 (6 bases). Trimming removed 1 base from V and 8 bases from J, with 17 bases in between. The CDR3 is made up of 16 amino acids. Germline loops: CDR1 LGHNT, CDR2 FRNRAP. CDR3 DNA: TGTGCTAGTGGTTTGGGACGACAGGTTCGGGAAGGGGAGCTGTTTTTT. Its protein is CASGLGRQVREGELFF.